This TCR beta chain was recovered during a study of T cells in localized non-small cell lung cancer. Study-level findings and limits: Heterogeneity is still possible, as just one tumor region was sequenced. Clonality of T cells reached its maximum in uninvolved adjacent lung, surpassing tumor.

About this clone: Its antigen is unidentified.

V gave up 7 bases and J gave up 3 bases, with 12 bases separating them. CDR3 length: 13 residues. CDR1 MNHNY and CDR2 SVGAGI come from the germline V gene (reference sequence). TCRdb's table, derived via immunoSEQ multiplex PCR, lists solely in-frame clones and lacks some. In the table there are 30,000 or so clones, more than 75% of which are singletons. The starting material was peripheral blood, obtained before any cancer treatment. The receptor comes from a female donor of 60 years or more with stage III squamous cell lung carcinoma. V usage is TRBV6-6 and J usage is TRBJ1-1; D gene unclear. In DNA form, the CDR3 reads TGTGCCAGCACCCGGTACGTGGACACTGAAGCTTTCTTT. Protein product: CASTRYVDTEAFF.